Here is one T cell receptor (beta chain) with its context. No cognate antigen has been identified for it. A read error is possible here, since a much larger clone lies one base away. Using the deep immunoSEQ assay, multiplex PCR amplified TCR CDR3 regions from genomic DNA. Extracted genomic DNA from each cell subset was distributed evenly across all wells of several immunoSEQ 96-well plates, and each plate was treated as a replicate. For sorted subsets, approximately 190 ng of genomic DNA, equivalent to some 33,000 T cell genomes, went into each replicate PCR. The purified libraries were quantified using a Qubit 3.0 fluorometer, sized with a Bioanalyzer 2100, and then quantified again using the KAPA Library Quantification kit. Each immunoSEQ 96-well plate was sequenced on its own single-read 150-cycle Illumina NextSeq 550 flow cell. Regarding the original processing steps: Because the immunoSEQ output held only junctional sequences and lacked quality scores, the filtering could not match the filtering applied to full-length reads. To assign V/J genes and CDR3, sequences were annotated against IMGT germline references using PyIR, a Python wrapper for IgBLAST v1.9. Reads with weak V/J assignments (E-value above 1e-6), missing CDR3, stop codons, out-of-frame junctions, or ambiguous translated residues were removed. V3J clonotypes were defined as sequences sharing an identical inferred V gene, J gene, and CDR3 amino acid sequence. Percentage overlap between repertoires was calculated by dividing the number of shared unique clonotypes by the size of the smaller repertoire. Repertoire richness was assessed with RTK rarefaction, the Chao1 estimator, and Recon v2.1 estimates of unobserved clonotypes. OLGA was used to compute generation probabilities for all TCRbeta clonotypes that the gDNA method yielded from a handful of donors. Drawn from immuneACCESS, this table holds only the in-frame rearrangements with V and J called that TCRdb kept. Clones are partly lost; checked studies trace under half to an unresolved V gene and leave the rest unexplained. V and J calls and clone size are copied from that table; D and trimming were computed from the DNA. Recorded for this sample are about 680,000 clones; more than 70% of them occurred a single time. Of the sample, roughly 1.9% is held by the ten largest clones.

The donors were healthy, HIV-negative adults with no recently reported acute infections or vaccinations. Every donor was a Caucasian adult living in Nashville, Tennessee, USA. CD4+ T cells were enriched through magnetic negative selection, after which naive cells were positively selected on CD45RA and the remaining negative fraction served as the memory subset. After blood collection by leukapheresis, PBMCs were isolated using Ficoll-Histopaque density gradient centrifugation and then cryopreserved in the vapor phase of liquid nitrogen. Analytical flow cytometry was used to check the purity and quantity of each magnetically sorted T cell population. Each sorted fraction had its genomic DNA isolated and then quantified by UV absorbance on a Nanodrop 2000c. This sample stems from a study of shared clonotypes between healthy human individuals (dated by TCRdb to 2020 to 2022). For context, the study as a whole: The cohort comprised a couple of women and a few men aged 18 to 49 years. For each donor, three plates each were used for CD4 naive and CD4 memory, two plates were used for CD8 naive, and one plate was used for CD8 memory. The study deeply sequenced blood TCR repertoires of about five healthy adults to estimate repertoire size and the extent of clonotype sharing between individuals. Libraries were prepared and TCR repertoires were sequenced by different laboratories using diverse techniques, in order to increase sequencing depth and limit assay-specific biases. Leukapheresis yielded between about 0.8 and 9.5 billion PBMCs per donor. Overall results and qualifications from the work: The small number of donors limited the genetic and exposure-history diversity represented. Based on pairwise subsampling, the degree of clonotype sharing among donors was expected to be affected by sequencing depth. Sampling was restricted to blood, and TCR repertoires in tissue are likely to differ from TCR repertoires in blood. Higher generation probabilities were observed for clonotypes shared by all four sorted-subset donors than for non-shared clonotypes. When a handful of donors were compared, the shared fraction of clonotypes was 5% to 6.5% for naive CD4, roughly 3.3% for naive CD8, roughly 2.5% for memory CD4, and about 0.36% for memory CD8. Rarefaction of sorted-subset datasets indicated incomplete sequencing despite the large sequencing depth. Estimated clonotype richness was generally larger for naive than for memory subsets.

There are 13 amino acids in the CDR3, from cysteine to phenylalanine inclusive. The retained sequence is limited to the CDR3, 39 bases, with the frame set at the first base. Trimming takes 2 bases from V and 3 bases from J, and the germline ends sit 4 bases apart. CDR1 and CDR2 (SEHNR, FQNEAQ) derive from the germline V gene (reference sequence). Sample: memory CD4+ T cells sorted from blood. The cell subset or site label, as the study defines it: CD45RA-negative fraction. This clonotype was obtained from a woman in her twenties or thirties in good health. The sequence joins TRBV7-9 to TRBJ2-2; too little of a D gene remains to name it. The CDR3 in this case is CASSLRYTGELFF. The DNA sequence reads TGTGCCAGCAGCTTAAGGTACACCGGGGAGCTGTTTTTT.